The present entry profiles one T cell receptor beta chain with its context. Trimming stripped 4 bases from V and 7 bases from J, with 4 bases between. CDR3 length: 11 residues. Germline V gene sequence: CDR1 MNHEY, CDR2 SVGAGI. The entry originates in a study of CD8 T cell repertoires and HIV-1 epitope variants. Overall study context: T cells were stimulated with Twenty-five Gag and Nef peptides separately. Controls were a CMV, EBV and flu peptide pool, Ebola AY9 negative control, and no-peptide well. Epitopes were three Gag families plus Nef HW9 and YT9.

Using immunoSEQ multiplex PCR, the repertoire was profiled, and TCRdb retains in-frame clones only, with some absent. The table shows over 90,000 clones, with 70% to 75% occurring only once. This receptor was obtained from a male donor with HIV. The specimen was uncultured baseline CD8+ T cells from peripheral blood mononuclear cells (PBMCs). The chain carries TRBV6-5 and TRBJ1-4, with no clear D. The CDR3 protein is CASSLGEKLFF. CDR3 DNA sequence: TGTGCCAGCAGTTTGGGTGAAAAACTGTTTTTT.